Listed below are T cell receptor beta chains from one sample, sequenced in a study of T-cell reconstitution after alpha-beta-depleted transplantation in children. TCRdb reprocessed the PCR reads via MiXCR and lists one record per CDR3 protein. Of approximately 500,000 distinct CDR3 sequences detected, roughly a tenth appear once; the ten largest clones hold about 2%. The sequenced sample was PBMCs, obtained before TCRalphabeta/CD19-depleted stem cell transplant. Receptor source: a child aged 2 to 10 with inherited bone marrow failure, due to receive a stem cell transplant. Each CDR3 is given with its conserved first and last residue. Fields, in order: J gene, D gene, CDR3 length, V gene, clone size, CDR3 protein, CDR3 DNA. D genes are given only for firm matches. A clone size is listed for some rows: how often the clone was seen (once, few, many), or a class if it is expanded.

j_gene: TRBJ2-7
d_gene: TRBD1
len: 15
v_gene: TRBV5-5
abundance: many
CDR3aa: CASSLPGQESYEQYF
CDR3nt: TGTGCCAGCAGCTTACCTGGACAGGAGTCCTACGAGCAGTACTTC

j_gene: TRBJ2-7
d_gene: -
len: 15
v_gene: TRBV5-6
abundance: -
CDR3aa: CASSGGSGGTYEQYF
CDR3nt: TGTGCCAGCAGTGGCGGGTCGGGGGGCACTTACGAGCAGTACTTC

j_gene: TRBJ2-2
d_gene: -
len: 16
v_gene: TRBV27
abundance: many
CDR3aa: CASSHTELEYTGELFF
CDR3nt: TGTGCCAGCAGTCATACGGAACTAGAGTACACCGGGGAGCTGTTTTTT

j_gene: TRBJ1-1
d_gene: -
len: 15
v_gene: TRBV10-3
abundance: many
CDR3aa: CAISDGSLGNTEAFF
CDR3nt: TGTGCCATCAGTGACGGATCTTTGGGGAACACTGAAGCTTTCTTT

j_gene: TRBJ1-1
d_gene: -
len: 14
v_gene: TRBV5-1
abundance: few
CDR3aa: CASAEGILNTEAFF
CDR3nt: TGCGCCAGCGCAGAGGGGATATTGAACACTGAAGCTTTCTTT

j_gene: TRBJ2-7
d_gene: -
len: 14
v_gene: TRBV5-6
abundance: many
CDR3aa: CASSLLLGFGEQYF
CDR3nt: TGTGCCAGCAGCTTACTTCTGGGGTTTGGCGAGCAGTACTTC

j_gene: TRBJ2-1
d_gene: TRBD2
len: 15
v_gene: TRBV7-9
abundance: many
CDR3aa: CASSFDRDYLGEQFF
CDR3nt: TGTGCCAGCAGCTTCGACCGGGACTATCTGGGTGAGCAGTTCTTC

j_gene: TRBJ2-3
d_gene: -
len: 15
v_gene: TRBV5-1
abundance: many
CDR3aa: CASSLAGFRTDTQYF
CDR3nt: TGCGCCAGCAGCTTGGCGGGCTTCCGCACAGATACGCAGTATTTT

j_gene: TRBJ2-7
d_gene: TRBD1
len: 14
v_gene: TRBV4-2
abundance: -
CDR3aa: CASSQLGQDYEQYF
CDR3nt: TGTGCCAGCAGCCAACTTGGACAGGACTACGAGCAGTACTTC

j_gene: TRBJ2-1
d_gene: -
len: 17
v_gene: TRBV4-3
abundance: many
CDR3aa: CASSQDWTASSYNEQFF
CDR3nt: TGCGCCAGCAGCCAAGATTGGACGGCCAGCTCCTACAATGAGCAGTTCTTC

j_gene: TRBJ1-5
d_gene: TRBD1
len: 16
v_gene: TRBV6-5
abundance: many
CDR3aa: CASSYTGGLSNQPQHF
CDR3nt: TGTGCCAGCAGTTACACAGGGGGCCTTAGCAATCAGCCCCAGCATTTT

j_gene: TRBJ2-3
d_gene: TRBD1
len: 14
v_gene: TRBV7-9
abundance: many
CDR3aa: CASSQGQAWDTQYF
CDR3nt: TGTGCCAGCAGCCAGGGACAGGCTTGGGATACGCAGTATTTT

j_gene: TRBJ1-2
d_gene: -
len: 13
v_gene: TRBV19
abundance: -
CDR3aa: CASSIRQVYGYTF
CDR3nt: TGTGCCAGTAGTATTCGGCAGGTATATGGCTACACCTTC

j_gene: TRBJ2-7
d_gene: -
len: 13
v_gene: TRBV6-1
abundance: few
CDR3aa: CASSGSIGYEQYF
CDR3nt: TGTGCCAGCAGCGGGAGTATTGGCTACGAGCAGTACTTC

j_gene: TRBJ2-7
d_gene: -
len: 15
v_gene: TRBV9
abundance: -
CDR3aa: CASSEGLGQNYEQYF
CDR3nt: TGTGCCAGCAGCGAAGGCCTGGGCCAAAACTACGAGCAGTACTTC

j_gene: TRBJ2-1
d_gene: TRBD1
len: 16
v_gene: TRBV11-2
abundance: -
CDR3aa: CASSLLKGQGYNEQFF
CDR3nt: TGTGCCAGCAGCCTATTAAAGGGACAGGGATACAATGAGCAGTTCTTC

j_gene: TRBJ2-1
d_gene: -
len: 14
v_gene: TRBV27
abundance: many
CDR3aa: CASSSSGSNNEQFF
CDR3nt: TGTGCCAGCAGTTCCTCCGGGAGTAACAATGAGCAGTTCTTC

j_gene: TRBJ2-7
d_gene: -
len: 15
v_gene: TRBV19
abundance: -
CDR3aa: CASSQTELTPYEQYF
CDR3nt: TGTGCCAGTAGTCAGACAGAGCTGACCCCCTACGAGCAGTACTTC

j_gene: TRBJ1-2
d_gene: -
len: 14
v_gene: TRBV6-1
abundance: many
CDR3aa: CASSETGRLNGYTF
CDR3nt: TGTGCCAGCAGTGAAACGGGACGGCTTAATGGCTACACCTTC

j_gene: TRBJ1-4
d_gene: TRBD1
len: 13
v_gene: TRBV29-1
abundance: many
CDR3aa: CSVRGTGVGKLFF
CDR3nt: TGCAGCGTCCGCGGGACAGGGGTCGGAAAACTGTTTTTT

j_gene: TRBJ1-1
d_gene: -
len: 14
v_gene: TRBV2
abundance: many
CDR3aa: CASRTGTLNTEAFF
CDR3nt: TGTGCCAGCAGAACAGGTACGCTGAACACTGAAGCTTTCTTT

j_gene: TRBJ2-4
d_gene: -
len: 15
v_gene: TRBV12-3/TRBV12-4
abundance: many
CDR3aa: CASSLGRNLLGIQYF
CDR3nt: TGTGCCAGCAGTTTAGGCAGGAACTTACTTGGCATTCAGTACTTC

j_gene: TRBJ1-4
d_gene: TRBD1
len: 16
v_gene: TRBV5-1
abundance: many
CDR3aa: CASSNPGQGSGEKLFF
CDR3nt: TGCGCCAGCAGCAATCCGGGACAGGGATCGGGCGAAAAACTGTTTTTT

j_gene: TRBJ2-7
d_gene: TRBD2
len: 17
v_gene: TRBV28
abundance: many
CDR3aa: CASSLWVVAGDSYEQYF
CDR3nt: TGTGCCAGCAGTTTATGGGTGGTAGCGGGAGACTCCTACGAGCAGTACTTC

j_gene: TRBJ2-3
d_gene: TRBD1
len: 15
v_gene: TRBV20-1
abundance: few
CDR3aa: CSALGQRGHIDTQYF
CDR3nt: TGCAGTGCCTTGGGTCAGAGGGGGCATATTGATACGCAGTATTTT

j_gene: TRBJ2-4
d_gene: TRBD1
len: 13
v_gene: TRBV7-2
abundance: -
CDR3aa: CASSFHRGDIQYF
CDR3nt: TGTGCCAGCAGCTTCCACAGGGGGGACATTCAGTACTTC

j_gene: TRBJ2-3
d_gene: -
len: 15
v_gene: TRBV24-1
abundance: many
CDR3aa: CATSDLPPGWGFQYF
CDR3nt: TGTGCCACCAGTGATTTGCCTCCCGGGTGGGGATTCCAGTATTTT

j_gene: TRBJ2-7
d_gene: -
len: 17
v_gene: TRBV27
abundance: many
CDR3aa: CASSLLQRNVGIYEQYF
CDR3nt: TGTGCCAGCAGTTTGCTCCAGAGGAACGTGGGGATCTACGAGCAGTACTTC

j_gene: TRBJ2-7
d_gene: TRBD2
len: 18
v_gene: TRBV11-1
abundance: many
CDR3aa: CASSLEWAASGSPYEQYF
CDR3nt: TGTGCCAGCAGCTTAGAGTGGGCGGCTAGCGGGAGTCCCTACGAGCAGTACTTC

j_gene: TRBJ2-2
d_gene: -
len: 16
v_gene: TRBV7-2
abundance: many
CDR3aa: CASPPPRFPNTGELFF
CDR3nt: TGTGCCAGCCCTCCACCCCGGTTTCCGAACACCGGGGAGCTGTTTTTT

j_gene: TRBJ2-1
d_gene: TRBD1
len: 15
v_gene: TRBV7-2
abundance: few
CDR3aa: CASSLAGTGGTEQFF
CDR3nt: TGTGCCAGCAGCTTAGCTGGGACAGGGGGGACTGAGCAGTTCTTC

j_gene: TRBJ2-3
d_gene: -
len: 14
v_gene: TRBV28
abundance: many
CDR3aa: CASSLPASTDTQYF
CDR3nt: TGTGCCAGCAGTTTACCGGCTAGCACAGATACGCAGTATTTT

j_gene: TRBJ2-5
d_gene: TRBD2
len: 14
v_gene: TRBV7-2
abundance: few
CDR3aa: CASRRPAGGKTQYF
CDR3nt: TGTGCCAGCAGAAGACCTGCGGGAGGAAAGACCCAGTACTTC

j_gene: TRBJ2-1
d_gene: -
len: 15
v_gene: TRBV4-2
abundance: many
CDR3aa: CASSQDITGYNEQFF
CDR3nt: TGTGCCAGCAGCCAAGATATTACCGGGTACAATGAGCAGTTCTTC

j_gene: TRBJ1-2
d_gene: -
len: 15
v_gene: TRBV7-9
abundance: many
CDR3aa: CASSLGSEGVDGYTF
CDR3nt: TGTGCCAGCAGCTTAGGTTCCGAGGGGGTAGATGGCTACACCTTC

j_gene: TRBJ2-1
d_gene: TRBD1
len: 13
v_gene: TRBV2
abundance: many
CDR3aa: CASSVSRGNEQFF
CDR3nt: TGTGCCAGCAGTGTTAGCAGGGGGAATGAGCAGTTCTTC

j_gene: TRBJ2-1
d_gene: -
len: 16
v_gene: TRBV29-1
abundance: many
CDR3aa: CSVGGPGGNSYNEQFF
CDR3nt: TGCAGCGTTGGGGGACCGGGCGGAAACTCCTACAATGAGCAGTTCTTC

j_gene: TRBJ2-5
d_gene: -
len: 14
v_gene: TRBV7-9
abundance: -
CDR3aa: CASREGGVQETQYF
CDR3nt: TGTGCCAGCAGGGAGGGGGGGGTCCAAGAGACCCAGTACTTC

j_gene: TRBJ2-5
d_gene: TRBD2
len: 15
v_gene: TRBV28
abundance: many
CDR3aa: CASSRPGLAEETQYF
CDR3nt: TGTGCCAGCAGCCGCCCGGGACTAGCGGAAGAGACCCAGTACTTC

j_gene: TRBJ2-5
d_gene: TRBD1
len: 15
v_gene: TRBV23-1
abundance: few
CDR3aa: CASSPGRQGYETQYF
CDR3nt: TGCGCCAGCAGTCCAGGGCGACAGGGATACGAGACCCAGTACTTC

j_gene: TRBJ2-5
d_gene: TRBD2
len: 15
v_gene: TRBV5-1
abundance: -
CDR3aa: CASSLTTSVGETQYF
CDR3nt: TGCGCCAGCAGCCTGACCACTAGCGTGGGCGAGACCCAGTACTTC

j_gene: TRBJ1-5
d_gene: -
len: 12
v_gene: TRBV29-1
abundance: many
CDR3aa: CSVGGEGQPQHF
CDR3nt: TGCAGCGTTGGAGGGGAGGGCCAGCCCCAGCATTTT

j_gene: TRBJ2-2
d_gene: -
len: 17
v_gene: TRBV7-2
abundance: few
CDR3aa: CASSLGLGMGSTGELFF
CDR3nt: TGTGCCAGCAGCTTAGGGTTAGGGATGGGTTCGACCGGGGAGCTGTTTTTT

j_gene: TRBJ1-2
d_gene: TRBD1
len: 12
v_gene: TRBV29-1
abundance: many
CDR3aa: CSVVRGESGYTF
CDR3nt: TGCAGCGTTGTCAGGGGGGAGAGTGGCTACACCTTC

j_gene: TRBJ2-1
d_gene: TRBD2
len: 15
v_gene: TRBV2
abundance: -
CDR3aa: CASSLERGRYNEQFF
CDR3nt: TGTGCCAGCAGCCTAGAGCGGGGACGCTACAATGAGCAGTTCTTC

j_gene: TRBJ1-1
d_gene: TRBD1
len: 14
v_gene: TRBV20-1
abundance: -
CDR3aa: CSAPDRGGNTDAFF
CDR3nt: TGCAGTGCTCCGGACAGGGGGGGAAACACTGACGCTTTCTTT

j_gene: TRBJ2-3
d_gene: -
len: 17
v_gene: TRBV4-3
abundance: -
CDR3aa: CASSQGYNRIDTDTQYF
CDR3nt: TGCGCCAGCAGCCAAGGGTACAATCGGATCGACACAGATACGCAGTATTTT

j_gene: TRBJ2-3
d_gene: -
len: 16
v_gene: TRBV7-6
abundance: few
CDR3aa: CASSPRGASGTDTQYF
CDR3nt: TGTGCCAGCAGCCCCCGAGGGGCTAGCGGCACAGATACGCAGTATTTT

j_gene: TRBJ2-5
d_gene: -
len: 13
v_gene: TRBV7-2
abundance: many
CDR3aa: CASSLARDTPQYF
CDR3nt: TGTGCCAGCAGCTTAGCCAGGGACACGCCCCAGTACTTC

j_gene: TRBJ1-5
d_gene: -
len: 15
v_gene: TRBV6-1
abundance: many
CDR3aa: CASRPYDGEDTPQHF
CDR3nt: TGTGCCAGCAGACCCTATGACGGTGAAGATACGCCCCAGCATTTT

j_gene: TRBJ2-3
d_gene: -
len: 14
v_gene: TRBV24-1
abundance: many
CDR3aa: CATSAPGSTDTQYF
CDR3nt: TGTGCCACCAGTGCACCAGGATCCACAGATACGCAGTATTTT

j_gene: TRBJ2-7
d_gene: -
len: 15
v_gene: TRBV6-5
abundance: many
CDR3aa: CASSYLSVYSYEQYF
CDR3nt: TGTGCCAGCAGTTACTTGTCCGTCTACTCCTACGAGCAGTACTTC

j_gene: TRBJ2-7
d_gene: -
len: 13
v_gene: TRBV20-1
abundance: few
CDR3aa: CSAGAGAAYEQYF
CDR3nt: TGCAGTGCTGGGGCGGGGGCGGCCTACGAGCAGTACTTC

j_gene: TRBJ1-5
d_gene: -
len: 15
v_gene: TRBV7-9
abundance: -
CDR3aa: CASSPLWRASQPQHF
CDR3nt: TGTGCCAGCAGCCCACTATGGCGAGCGAGTCAGCCCCAGCATTTT

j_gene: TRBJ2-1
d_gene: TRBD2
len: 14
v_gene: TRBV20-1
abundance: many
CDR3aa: CSAIRLAYQNEQFF
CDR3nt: TGCAGTGCTATCAGACTAGCATACCAAAATGAGCAGTTCTTC

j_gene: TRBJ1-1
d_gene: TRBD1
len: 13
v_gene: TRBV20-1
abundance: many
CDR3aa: CSAADRVNTEAFF
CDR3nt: TGCAGTGCGGCGGACAGGGTAAACACTGAAGCTTTCTTT

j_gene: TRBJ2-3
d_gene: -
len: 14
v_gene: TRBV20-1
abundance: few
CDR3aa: CSARLKTSTDTQYF
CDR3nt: TGCAGTGCTAGGCTGAAGACTAGCACAGATACGCAGTATTTT

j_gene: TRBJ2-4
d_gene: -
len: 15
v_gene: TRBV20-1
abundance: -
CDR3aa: CSARDPGGGKNIQYF
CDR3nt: TGCAGTGCTAGAGATCCCGGGGGAGGCAAAAACATTCAGTACTTC